The following is a T cell receptor (beta chain) sequence with its context. What it recognizes is unknown. These data come from a study of cytomegalovirus exposure and HLA in healthy donors. Overall study context: Approximately 85 million unique TCRs from HLA-typed donors made up an early data release.

The PCR had 60 Vbeta and 13 Jbeta primers. The protocol was immunoSEQ multiplex PCR, while the TCRdb copy is restricted to in-frame clones and leaves out a portion. The data contain 190,000 or so clones, 82% of them seen just once; the ten biggest clones take up 0.098%. The V gene's germline CDR1 is SEHNR and CDR2 FQNEAQ (reference sequence). Trimming pared 1 base from V and 3 bases from J, leaving 10 bases between. There are 15 residues in the CDR3. Study-level results: The authors listed 180 or so TCR beta chains as cytomegalovirus-associated. Reportedly, TCR beta sequences accurately predicted HLA-A and HLA-B alleles in most subjects.

This sequence was found in a boy between 2 and 15 years old in good health and CMV-seronegative. This chain uses TRBV7-9 with TRBJ2-1; D possibly corresponds to TRBD2 (6 bases). Sequenced input: PBMCs. In DNA, the CDR3 is TGTGCCAGCAGCTTAGGGGGGGTGGTCTACAATGAGCAGTTCTTC. Encoded protein: CASSLGGVVYNEQFF.